These T cell receptor beta chains were read from a single sample in a study of monozygotic twins with inflammatory bowel disease. Reprocessing the 5' RACE reads, TCRdb reports a single entry for every CDR3 protein and omits DNA. The sample's table shows over 350,000 distinct CDR3 sequences. The material sequenced was blood. The receptor source for this set is a human donor with ulcerative colitis or Crohn's disease, or a healthy co-twin of an affected twin (not recorded which). Both conserved end residues are part of each CDR3. The order of the fields is V gene, J gene, CDR3 protein.

>TRBV7-9|TRBJ2-7
CASSEQGSYEQYF
>TRBV7-3|TRBJ2-3
CASSLNRGGTDTQYF
>TRBV9|TRBJ1-4
CASSVDRGRDEKLFF
>TRBV7-9|TRBJ2-3
CASSLVLITDTQYF
>TRBV10-3|TRBJ2-7
CAISDTGTGGGYEQYF
>TRBV20-1|TRBJ2-3
CSASLTSVSTDTQYF
>TRBV20-1|TRBJ2-5
CSASQITSGEETQYF
>TRBV9|TRBJ2-3
CASSPGSSQGTQYF
>TRBV7-9|TRBJ1-5
CASSLDGGQPQHF
>TRBV11-3|TRBJ2-2
CASSSGLGELFF
>TRBV6-2/TRBV6-3|TRBJ2-7
CASSYPPTYEQYF
>TRBV7-2|TRBJ1-6
CASSLDRGGSPLHF
>TRBV5-1|TRBJ2-5
CASSLRTIETQYF
>TRBV6-5|TRBJ2-1
CASSYALRNEQFF
>TRBV3-1|TRBJ2-2
CASSPTRTGELFF